The present TCR beta chain was sequenced within a study of cytomegalovirus exposure and HLA in healthy donors. Study-level results: The Asian-associated ancestry cluster reportedly had fewer N-insertions than the 666-donor mean in a later analysis.

The CDR3 has 10 residues. Per germline, CDR1 SQVTM and CDR2 ANQGSEA. V was cut by 6 bases and J by 2 bases, with 4 bases left in between. Primers: 60 Vbeta forward and 13 Jbeta reverse. The assay was immunoSEQ multiplex PCR, and TCRdb's table has in-frame clones only and misses some. The sample lists some 45,000 clones; about two thirds were seen once. In the case of this clone: Its antigen remains unidentified.

The sequenced sample was PBMCs. This TCR came from a woman aged 30 to 39 in good health and CMV-seronegative. The rearrangement uses TRBV29-1 and TRBJ2-5; no firm D call. The CDR3: CSVTQETQYF. CDR3 nucleotide sequence: TGCAGCGTAACTCAAGAGACCCAGTACTTC.